This T cell receptor (beta chain) was sequenced for a study of T cell responses to AZD1222 COVID-19 vaccine. Study-level background: Pooled together were second doses at about 4 or about 12 weeks. The study, taken as a whole, reports: A mostly white British donor set with more females was recruited, and clonal diversity was possibly underestimated.

The method was immunoSEQ multiplex PCR; TCRdb's version includes in-frame clones alone and lacks a portion of them. The table has 75,000 to 90,000 clones, roughly 81% seen once. With respect to this clone: Its antigen is as yet unknown.

With 3 bases clipped from V and 4 bases from J, the junction kept 6 bases outside the gene matches. Per the germline V gene, CDR1 is KGHSH and CDR2 is LQKENI. The CDR3 spans 16 residues. This receptor was identified in an adult in good health. The sequenced sample was peripheral blood, obtained on day 0 of AZD1222 vaccination. V usage is TRBV18 and J usage is TRBJ1-5, with 10 bases that match TRBD1. For the CDR3, the DNA is TGTGCCAGCTCACCCCCGGACAGGGGGGAAAATCAGCCCCAGCATTTT. The encoded protein is CASSPPDRGENQPQHF.